Following are 13 T cell receptor beta chains from one sample sequenced in a study of T cell responses to AZD1222 COVID-19 vaccine. Clones were sequenced by immunoSEQ multiplex PCR, and TCRdb holds only the in-frame ones, with some missing. The sample lists fewer than 120,000 clones, around 90% seen once, with roughly 3.2% in the top ten. This material consisted of peripheral blood, taken on day 0 of AZD1222 vaccination. These receptors all come from an adult in good health.

This clone was seen once. Sequence at one end of the junction differs from germline and may be a read error. The chain is built from TRBV2 and TRBJ2-4; possibly TRBD1 or TRBD2 for D (5 bases each). The germline V gene has CDR1 SNHLY and CDR2 FYNNEI. The CDR3 runs 11 residues. The CDR3 DNA reads TGTGCCAGCAGGGACGACGCCGGGGCCTTTTTC. Its protein product is CASRDDAGAFF.

The rearrangement links TRBV19 to TRBJ1-1, with 10 bases matching TRBD1. The CDR3 has 13 amino acids. Germline loops: CDR1 LNHDA, CDR2 SQIVND (reference sequence). Trimming removed 8 bases from V and 3 bases from J; junction bases left unmatched: 3. The CDR3 reads CASRGTGDTEAFF. The DNA for the CDR3 is TGTGCCAGTCGCGGGACAGGGGACACTGAAGCTTTCTTT.

This clone showed up just a few times. The J gene is TRBJ1-6, the V gene TRBV9; 7 bases are a match to TRBD1. Germline loops: CDR1 SGDLS, CDR2 YYNGEE. The CDR3 loop spans 14 amino acids. The V and J ends lost 4 bases and 6 bases, in that order; junction bases with no gene match: 4. In DNA, the CDR3 is TGTGCCAGCAGCCTCAGGGGGAGTAATTCACCCCTCCACTTT. This translates into CASSLRGSNSPLHF.

This clone was detected once. CDR3 DNA sequence: TGTGCCAGCAGCTTAGTAGCCACAGAGCAGTACTTC. Amino acid sequence: CASSLVATEQYF. The rearrangement links TRBV11-2 to TRBJ2-7; no clear D. V was clipped by 1 base and J by 7 bases, with 8 bases between them. Germline CDR1 reads SGHAT; CDR2 reads FQNNGV. CDR3 size: 12 residues. The full variable domain, completed using reference TRBV11-2 and TRBJ2-7, is EAGVAQSPRYKIIEKRQSVAFWCNPISGHATLYWYQQILGQGPKLLIQFQNNGVVDDSQLPKDRFSAERLKGVDSTLKIQPAKLEDSAVYLCASSLVATEQYFGPGTRLTVT.

A word on this clone: This sample also contains other DNA sequences that code for the same CDR3. V usage is TRBV7-2 and J usage is TRBJ1-4; possible D gene TRBD1, 5 bases. Germline assignment: CDR1 SGHTA and CDR2 FQGNSA. CDR3 length: 15 residues. The V and J ends lost 0 bases and 5 bases respectively, with 10 bases between them. The CDR3 reads CASSLAGGANEKLFF. The CDR3 region has the DNA TGTGCCAGCAGCTTAGCAGGCGGGGCGAATGAAAAACTGTTTTTT.

The rearrangement links TRBV24-1 to TRBJ2-5, with TRBD1 matching over 9 bases. V dropped 2 bases and J dropped 2; count of bases not matched to a gene: 2. Germline-derived CDR1 and CDR2 are KGHDR and SFDVKD. CDR3 length equals 15 residues. Here the CDR3 DNA reads TGTGCCACCAGTGATTCCGGGACAGGGCAAGAGACCCAGTACTTC. Translation gives CATSDSGTGQETQYF.

The V and J genes are TRBV5-4 and TRBJ2-3; TRBD1 aligns across 10 bases. The CDR3 loop spans 13 amino acids. The germline V gene has CDR1 SGHNT and CDR2 YYREEE (reference sequence). Losses at the gene ends were 6 bases for V and 3 bases for J; bases not matched to a gene: 1. Written as DNA, the CDR3 is TGTGCCAGCACGGACAGGGGGACAGATACGCAGTATTTT. Its protein product is CASTDRGTDTQYF.

The J gene is TRBJ2-7, the V gene TRBV4-2; no firm D call. The V gene lost 1 base and the J gene lost 5 bases, with 6 bases spanning the gap. Germline V gene sequence: CDR1 LGHNA, CDR2 YNFKEQ. This CDR3 is built from 12 residues. The CDR3 nucleotides are TGTGCCAGCAGCCAAGTTGGTGACGAGCAGTACTTC. Amino acids: CASSQVGDEQYF.

This clone has a single count. Sequence at one end of the junction differs from germline and may be a read error. V and J are TRBV28 and TRBJ1-1; D unclear. The CDR3 has 11 amino acids. The germline gives CDR1 MDHEN, CDR2 SYDVKM. CDR3 in DNA: TGTGCCAGCAGTCGCAACGCCGACACCCCTTTT. Encoded protein: CASSRNADTPF.

The CDR3 DNA follows: TGTGCCTGGGCCCACGTATACTCCAGGGGCGGAAACACCATATATTTT. Protein: CAWAHVYSRGGNTIYF. The genes are TRBV30 and TRBJ1-3; possible D gene TRBD1, 6 bases. The CDR3 runs 16 residues. From germline, CDR1 is GTSNPN and CDR2 SVGIG (reference sequence). Between the trimmed V and J ends, which lost 5 bases and 4 bases, there was a span of 21 bases.

V is TRBV3-1 (or the pseudogene TRBV3-2) and J is TRBJ1-6, with D perhaps matching TRBD1 (5 bases). The CDR3 loop spans 16 amino acids. Germline V gene sequence: CDR1 LGHDT, CDR2 YNNKEL (reference sequence). V shed 1 base and J shed 9 bases, with 16 bases lying between them. The CDR3 here is CASSQGDRPEGSPLHF. The CDR3 nucleotides read TGTGCCAGCAGCCAAGGGGACCGACCCGAGGGTTCACCCCTCCACTTT.

The chain employs TRBV28 and TRBJ1-1, with 7 bases that match TRBD1. The J segment lost 5 bases and the V segment lost 5 bases, leaving 11 bases of the junction unmatched. The germline V gene encodes CDR1 MDHEN and CDR2 SYDVKM. This CDR3 is 15 amino acids long. CDR3 nucleotide sequence: TGTGCCAGCAGTGGTCTAGGGGGCGCTCGGACTGAAGCTTTCTTT. Amino acid sequence: CASSGLGGARTEAFF.

J is TRBJ2-7 and V is TRBV7-2; D not certain. The CDR3 length is 13 residues. Germline CDR1 reads SGHTA; CDR2 reads FQGNSA. Trimming cost V 4 bases and J 6 bases, with 13 bases left between them. The CDR3 is CASSSLPYREQYF. For the CDR3, the DNA is TGTGCCAGCAGCTCGCTTCCATACCGCGAGCAGTACTTC.